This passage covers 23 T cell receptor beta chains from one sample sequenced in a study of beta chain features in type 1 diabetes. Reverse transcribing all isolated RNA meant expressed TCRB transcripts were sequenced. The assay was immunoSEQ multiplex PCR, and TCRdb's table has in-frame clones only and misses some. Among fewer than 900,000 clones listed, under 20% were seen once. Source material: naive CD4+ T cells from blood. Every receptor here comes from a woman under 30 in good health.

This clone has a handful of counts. For the CDR3, the DNA is TGCAGGGGGGTGGGGAACAATGAGCAGTTCTTC. Protein: CRGVGNNEQFF. This sequence joins TRBV20-1 and TRBJ2-1; TRBD1 or TRBD2 may be the D gene (5 bases each). The CDR3 is 11 residues long. Germline V gene sequence: CDR1 DFQATT, CDR2 SNEGSKA (reference sequence).

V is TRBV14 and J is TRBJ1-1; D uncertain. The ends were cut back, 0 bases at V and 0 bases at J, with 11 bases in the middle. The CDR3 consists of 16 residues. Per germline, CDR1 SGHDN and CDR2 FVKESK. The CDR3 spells CASSQESWPLNTEAFF. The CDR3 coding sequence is TGTGCCAGCAGCCAAGAGTCCTGGCCTTTGAACACTGAAGCTTTCTTT.

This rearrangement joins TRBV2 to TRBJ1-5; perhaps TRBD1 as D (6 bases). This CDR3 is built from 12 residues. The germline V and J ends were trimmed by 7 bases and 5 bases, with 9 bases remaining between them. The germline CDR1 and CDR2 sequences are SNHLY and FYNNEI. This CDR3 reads CASKGEDQPQHF. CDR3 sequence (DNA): TGTGCCAGCAAGGGGGAGGATCAGCCCCAGCATTTT.

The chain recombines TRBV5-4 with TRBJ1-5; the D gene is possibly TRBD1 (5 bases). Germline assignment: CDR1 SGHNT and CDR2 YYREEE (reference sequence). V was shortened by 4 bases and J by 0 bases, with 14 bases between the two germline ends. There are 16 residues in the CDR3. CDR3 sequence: CASSMGGAGSNQPQHF. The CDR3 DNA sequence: TGTGCCAGCAGCATGGGGGGAGCGGGTAGCAATCAGCCCCAGCATTTT.

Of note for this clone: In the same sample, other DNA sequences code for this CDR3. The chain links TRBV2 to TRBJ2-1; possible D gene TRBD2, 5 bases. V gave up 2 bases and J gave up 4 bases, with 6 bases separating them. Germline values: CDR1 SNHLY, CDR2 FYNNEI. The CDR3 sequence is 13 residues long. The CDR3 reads CASSELAYNEQFF. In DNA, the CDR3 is TGTGCCAGCAGTGAACTAGCTTACAATGAGCAGTTCTTC.

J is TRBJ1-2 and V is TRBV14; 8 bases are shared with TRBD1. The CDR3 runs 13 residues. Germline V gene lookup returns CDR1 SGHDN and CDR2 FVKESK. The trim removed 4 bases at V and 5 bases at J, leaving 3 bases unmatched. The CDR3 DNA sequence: TGTGCCAGCAGCCGACAGGGGTTGTATGGCTACACCTTC. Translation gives CASSRQGLYGYTF.

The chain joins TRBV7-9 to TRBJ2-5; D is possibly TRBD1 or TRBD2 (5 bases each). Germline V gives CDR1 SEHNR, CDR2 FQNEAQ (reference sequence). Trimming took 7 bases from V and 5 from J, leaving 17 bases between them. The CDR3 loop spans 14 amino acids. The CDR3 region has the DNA TGTGCCAGCACCTGGGGGAGCCGAAGGGAGACCCAGTACTTC. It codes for CASTWGSRRETQYF.

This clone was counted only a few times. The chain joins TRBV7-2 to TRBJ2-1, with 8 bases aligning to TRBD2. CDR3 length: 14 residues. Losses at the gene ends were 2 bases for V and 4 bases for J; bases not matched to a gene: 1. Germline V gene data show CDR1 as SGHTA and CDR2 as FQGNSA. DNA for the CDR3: TGTGCCAGCAGCTTACAGCGGGAGTACAATGAGCAGTTCTTC. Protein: CASSLQREYNEQFF.

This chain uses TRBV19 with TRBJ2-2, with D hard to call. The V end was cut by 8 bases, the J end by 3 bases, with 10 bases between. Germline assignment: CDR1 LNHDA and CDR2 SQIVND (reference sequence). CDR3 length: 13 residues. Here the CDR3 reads CASSVGYTGELFF. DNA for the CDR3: TGTGCCAGTTCTGTCGGCTACACCGGGGAGCTGTTTTTT.

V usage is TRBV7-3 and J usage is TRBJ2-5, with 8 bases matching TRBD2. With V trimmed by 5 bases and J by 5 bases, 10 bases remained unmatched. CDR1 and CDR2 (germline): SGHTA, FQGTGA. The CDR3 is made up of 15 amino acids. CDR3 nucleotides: TGTGCCAGCAGCACATCCGGGACTAGAGGCGAGACCCAGTACTTC. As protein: CASSTSGTRGETQYF.

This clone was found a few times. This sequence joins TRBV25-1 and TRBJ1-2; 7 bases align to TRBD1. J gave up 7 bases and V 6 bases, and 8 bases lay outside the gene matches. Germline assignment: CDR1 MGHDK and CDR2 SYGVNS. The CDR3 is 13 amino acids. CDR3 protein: CASRRGRAGGYTF. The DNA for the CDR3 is TGTGCCAGCAGGAGGGGGCGGGCCGGTGGCTACACCTTC.

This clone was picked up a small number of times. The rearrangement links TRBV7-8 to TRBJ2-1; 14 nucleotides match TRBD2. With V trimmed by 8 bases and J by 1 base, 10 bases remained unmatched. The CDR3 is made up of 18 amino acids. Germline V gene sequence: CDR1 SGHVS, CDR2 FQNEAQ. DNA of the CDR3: TGTGCCAGCTCACCGGGACTAGCGGGAGTTTGGTCCTACAATGAGCAGTTCTTC. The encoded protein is CASSPGLAGVWSYNEQFF.

CDR3 amino acids: CASTPGLAGREFF. As DNA, the CDR3 is TGTGCCAGCACCCCGGGACTAGCGGGGAGAGAGTTCTTC. This chain links TRBV11-2 with TRBJ2-1; 13 bases match TRBD2. CDR1 and CDR2 (germline): SGHAT, FQNNGV. V lost 7 bases to trimming and J lost 14 bases; unmatched junction nucleotides: 8. The CDR3 totals 13 residues.

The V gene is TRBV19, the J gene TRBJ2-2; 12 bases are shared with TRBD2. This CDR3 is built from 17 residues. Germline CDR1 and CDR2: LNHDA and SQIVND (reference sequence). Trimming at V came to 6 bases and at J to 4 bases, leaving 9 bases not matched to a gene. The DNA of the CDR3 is TGTGCCAGTAGCCTTCGGACTAGCGGGATCTTCACCGGGGAGCTGTTTTTT. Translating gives CASSLRTSGIFTGELFF.

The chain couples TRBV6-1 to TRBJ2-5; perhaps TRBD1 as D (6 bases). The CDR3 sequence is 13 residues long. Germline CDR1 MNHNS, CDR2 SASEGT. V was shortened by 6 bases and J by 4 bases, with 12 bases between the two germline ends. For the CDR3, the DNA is TGTGCCAGCAGATATGCAGGGGTAGAGACCCAGTACTTC. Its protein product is CASRYAGVETQYF.

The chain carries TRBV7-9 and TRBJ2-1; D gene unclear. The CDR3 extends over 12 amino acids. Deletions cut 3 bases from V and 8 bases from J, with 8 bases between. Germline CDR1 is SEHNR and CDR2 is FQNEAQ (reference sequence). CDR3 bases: TGTGCCAGCAGCTTTTTTGGGGATGAGCAGTTCTTC. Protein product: CASSFFGDEQFF.

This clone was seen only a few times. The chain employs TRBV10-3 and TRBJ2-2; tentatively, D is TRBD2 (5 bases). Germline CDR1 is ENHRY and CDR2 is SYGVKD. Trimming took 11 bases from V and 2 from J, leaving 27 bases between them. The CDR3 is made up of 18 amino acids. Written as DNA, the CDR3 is TGTGCCGGTGCAGGCCGCCCGATGGGAGAAATTAACACCGGGGAGCTGTTTTTT. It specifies CAGAGRPMGEINTGELFF.

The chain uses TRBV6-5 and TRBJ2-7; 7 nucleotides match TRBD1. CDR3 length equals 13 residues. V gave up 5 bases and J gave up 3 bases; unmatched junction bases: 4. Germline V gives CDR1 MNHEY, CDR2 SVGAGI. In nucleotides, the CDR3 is TGTGCCAGCAGTAATACAGGGGTCTACGAGCAGTACTTC. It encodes CASSNTGVYEQYF.

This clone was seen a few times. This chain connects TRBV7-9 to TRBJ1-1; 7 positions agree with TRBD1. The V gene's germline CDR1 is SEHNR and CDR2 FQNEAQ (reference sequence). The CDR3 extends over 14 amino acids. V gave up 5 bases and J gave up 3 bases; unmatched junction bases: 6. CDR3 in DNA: TGTGCCAGCAGCCAGAAGGGGGCTGACACTGAAGCTTTCTTT. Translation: CASSQKGADTEAFF.

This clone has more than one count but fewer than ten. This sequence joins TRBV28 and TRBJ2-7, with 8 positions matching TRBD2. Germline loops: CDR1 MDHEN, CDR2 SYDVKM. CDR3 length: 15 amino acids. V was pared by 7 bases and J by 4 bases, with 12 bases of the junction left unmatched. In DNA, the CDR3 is TGTGCCAGCACCCCGCTACGCGGGAGGATGTACGAGCAGTACTTC. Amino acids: CASTPLRGRMYEQYF.

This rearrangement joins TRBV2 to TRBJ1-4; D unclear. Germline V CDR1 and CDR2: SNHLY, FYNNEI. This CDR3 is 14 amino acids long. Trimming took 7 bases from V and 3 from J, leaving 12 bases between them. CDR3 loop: CASTRLPANEKLFF. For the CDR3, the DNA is TGTGCCAGCACCAGACTACCAGCTAATGAAAAACTGTTTTTT.

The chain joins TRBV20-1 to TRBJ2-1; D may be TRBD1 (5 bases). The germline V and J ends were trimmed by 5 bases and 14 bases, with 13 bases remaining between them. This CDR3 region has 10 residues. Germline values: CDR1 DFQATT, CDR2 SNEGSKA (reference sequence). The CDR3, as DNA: TGCAGTGCTGGTAGTGGCAGGGAGTTCTTC. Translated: CSAGSGREFF.

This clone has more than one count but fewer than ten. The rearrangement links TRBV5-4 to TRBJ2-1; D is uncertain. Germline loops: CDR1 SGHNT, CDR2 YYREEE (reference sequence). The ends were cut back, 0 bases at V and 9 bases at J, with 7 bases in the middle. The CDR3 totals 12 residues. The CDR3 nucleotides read TGTGCCAGCAGCTTGGTACATACTGAGCAGTTCTTC. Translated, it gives CASSLVHTEQFF.